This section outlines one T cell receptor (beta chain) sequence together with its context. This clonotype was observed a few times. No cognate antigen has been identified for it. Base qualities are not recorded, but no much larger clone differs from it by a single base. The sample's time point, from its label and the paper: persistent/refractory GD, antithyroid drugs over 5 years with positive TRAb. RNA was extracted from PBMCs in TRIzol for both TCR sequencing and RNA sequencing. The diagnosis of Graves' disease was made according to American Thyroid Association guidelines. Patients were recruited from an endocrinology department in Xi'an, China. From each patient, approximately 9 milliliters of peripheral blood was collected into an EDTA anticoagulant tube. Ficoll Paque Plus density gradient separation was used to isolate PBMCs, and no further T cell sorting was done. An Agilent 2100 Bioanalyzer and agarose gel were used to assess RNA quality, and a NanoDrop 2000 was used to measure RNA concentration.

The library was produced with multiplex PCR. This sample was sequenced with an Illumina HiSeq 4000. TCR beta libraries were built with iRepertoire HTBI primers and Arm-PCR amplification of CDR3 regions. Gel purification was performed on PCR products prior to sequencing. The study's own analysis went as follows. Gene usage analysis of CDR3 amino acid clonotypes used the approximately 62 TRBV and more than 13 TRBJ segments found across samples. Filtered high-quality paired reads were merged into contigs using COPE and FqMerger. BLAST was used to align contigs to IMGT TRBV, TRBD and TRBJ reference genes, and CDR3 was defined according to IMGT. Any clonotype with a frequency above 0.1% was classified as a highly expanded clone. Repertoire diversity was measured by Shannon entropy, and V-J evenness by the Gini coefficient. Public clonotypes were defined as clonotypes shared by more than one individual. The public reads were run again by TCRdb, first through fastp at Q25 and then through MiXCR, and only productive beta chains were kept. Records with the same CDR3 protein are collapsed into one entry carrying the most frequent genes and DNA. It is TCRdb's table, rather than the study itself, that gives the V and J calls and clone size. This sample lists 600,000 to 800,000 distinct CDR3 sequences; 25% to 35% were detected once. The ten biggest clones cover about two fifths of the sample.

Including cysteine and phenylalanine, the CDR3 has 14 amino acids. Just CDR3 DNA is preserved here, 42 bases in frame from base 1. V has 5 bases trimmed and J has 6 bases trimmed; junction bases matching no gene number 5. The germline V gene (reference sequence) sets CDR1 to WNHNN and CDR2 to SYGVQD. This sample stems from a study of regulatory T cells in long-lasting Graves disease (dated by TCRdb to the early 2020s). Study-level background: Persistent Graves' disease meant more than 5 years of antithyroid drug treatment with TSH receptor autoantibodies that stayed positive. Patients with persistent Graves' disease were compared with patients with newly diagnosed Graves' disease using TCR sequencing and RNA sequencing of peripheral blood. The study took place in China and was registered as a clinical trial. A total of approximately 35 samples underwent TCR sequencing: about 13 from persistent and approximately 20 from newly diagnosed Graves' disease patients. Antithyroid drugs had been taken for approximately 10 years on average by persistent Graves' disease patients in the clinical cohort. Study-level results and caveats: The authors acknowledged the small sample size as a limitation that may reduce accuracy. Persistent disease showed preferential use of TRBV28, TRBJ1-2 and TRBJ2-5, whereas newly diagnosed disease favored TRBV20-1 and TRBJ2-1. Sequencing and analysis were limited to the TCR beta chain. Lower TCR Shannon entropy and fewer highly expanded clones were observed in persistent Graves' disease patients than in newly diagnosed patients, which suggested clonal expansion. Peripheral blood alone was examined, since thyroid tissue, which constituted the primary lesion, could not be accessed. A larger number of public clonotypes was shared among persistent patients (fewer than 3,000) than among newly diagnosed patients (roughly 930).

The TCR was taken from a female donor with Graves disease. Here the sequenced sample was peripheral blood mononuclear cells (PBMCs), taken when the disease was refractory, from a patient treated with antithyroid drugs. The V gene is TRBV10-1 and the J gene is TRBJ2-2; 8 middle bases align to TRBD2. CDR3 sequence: CASSPGTRSGELFF. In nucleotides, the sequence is TGCGCCAGCAGTCCCGGGACTAGGTCCGGGGAGCTGTTTTTT.